These 23 T cell receptor beta chains were all obtained from the same sample, sequenced in a study of response to subunit inactivated influenza vaccine. TCRdb independently ran MiXCR on the RT-PCR reads; one entry per CDR3 protein. The sample has roughly 570,000 distinct CDR3 sequences, about 14% seen once; the top ten hold around 10%. The sequenced sample was PBMCs from blood, obtained less than 13 days after vaccination. The receptors were gathered from a man aged 50-59 years who received an inactivated influenza vaccine.

The rearrangement joins TRBV28 to TRBJ2-7, with 9 bases identical to TRBD2. The V and J ends lost 5 bases and 12 bases, in that order; junction bases with no gene match: 8. CDR1 is MDHEN, CDR2 SYDVKM, per germline. CDR3 length: 12 residues. In DNA, the CDR3 is TGTGCCAGCAGTCCGAGCTCTAGCGGGGTGTACTTC. Translation: CASSPSSSGVYF.

Only a few counts were recorded for this clonotype. The chain links TRBV20-1 to TRBJ2-1, with 7 bases identical to TRBD2. Germline CDR1 reads DFQATT; CDR2 reads SNEGSKA (reference sequence). CDR3 length: 16 amino acids. V trimming: 0 bases; J trimming: 1 base; junction bases outside the gene matches: 6. CDR3 sequence: CSARDPAGRSYNEQFF. The DNA of the CDR3 is TGCAGTGCTAGAGACCCAGCGGGGAGATCCTACAATGAGCAGTTCTTC.

This clonotype has more than one count but fewer than ten. The rearrangement uses TRBV5-6 and TRBJ2-3; TRBD1 agrees at 7 bases. The length of the CDR3 is 16 residues. Germline V gives CDR1 SGHDT, CDR2 YYEEEE. The J segment lost 2 bases and the V segment lost 1 base, leaving 7 bases of the junction unmatched. The CDR3 region is CASSLYRGQTTDTQYF. The CDR3 DNA reads as TGTGCCAGCAGCTTGTATAGGGGGCAGACCACAGATACGCAGTATTTT.

This clonotype was seen a handful of times. V gene TRBV6-5 combines with J gene TRBJ2-1; TRBD2 matches 12 bases. The CDR3 runs 15 residues. Per the germline V gene, CDR1 is MNHEY and CDR2 is SVGAGI. V gave up 4 bases and J gave up 6 bases; unmatched junction bases: 4. The CDR3 region is CASSLLLAGGNEQFF. CDR3 sequence (DNA): TGTGCCAGCAGTTTATTACTAGCGGGAGGCAATGAGCAGTTCTTC.

The CDR3 here is CASCLYLAGYNEQFF. The CDR3 region has the DNA TGTGCCAGCTGCCTGTACCTAGCGGGCTACAATGAGCAGTTCTTC. V and J are TRBV28 and TRBJ2-1, with 8 bases fitting TRBD2. The CDR3 has 15 residues. V was clipped by 8 bases and J by 3 bases; unmatched bases: 9. In germline, CDR1 is MDHEN, CDR2 SYDVKM. The variable domain in full, with the rest retrieved from reference TRBV28 and TRBJ2-1, is DVKVTQSSRYLVKRTGEKVFLECVQDMDHENMFWYRQDPGLGLRLIYFSYDVKMKEKGDIPEGYSVSREKKERFSLILESASTNQTSMYLCASCLYLAGYNEQFFGPGTRLTVL.

This clonotype appeared a few times. The chain links TRBV6-2 or TRBV6-3 to TRBJ2-7, with 7 nucleotides matching TRBD2. Germline CDR1 is MNHEY and CDR2 is SVGEGT. The CDR3 runs 14 residues. Unmatched junction bases numbered 10, after V lost 4 bases and J lost 7 bases. The CDR3 DNA reads as TGTGCCAGCAGTTTCGGGACGCGGGAGAGGGAGCAGTACTTC. Translation: CASSFGTREREQYF.

This clonotype was seen repeatedly, ten times or more. This rearrangement joins TRBV12-3 or TRBV12-4 to TRBJ2-1; D might be TRBD1 (6 bases). The V end lost 4 bases, the J end lost 5 bases, and 18 bases lay between the germline ends. The CDR3 spans 16 residues. The chain's CDR3 is CASSSPGAGRDNEQFF. In DNA, the CDR3 is TGTGCCAGCAGTTCCCCAGGGGCAGGGCGCGACAATGAGCAGTTCTTC.

This chain links TRBV9 with TRBJ2-1; maybe TRBD2 (7 bases). CDR1 and CDR2 (germline): SGDLS, YYNGEE. V gave up 3 bases and J gave up 13 bases, with 11 bases separating them. This CDR3 region has 11 residues. CDR3 sequence: CASSGGGHQFF. DNA for the CDR3: TGTGCCAGCAGCGGGGGGGGGCATCAGTTCTTC.

This chain joins TRBV20-1 and TRBJ2-1; 9 nucleotides line up with TRBD2. The CDR3 sequence is 15 residues long. The germline V gene has CDR1 DFQATT and CDR2 SNEGSKA (reference sequence). Losses at the gene ends were 0 bases for V and 4 bases for J; bases not matched to a gene: 4. The CDR3 region is CSAREGLAEYNEQFF. The CDR3 nucleotides read TGCAGTGCTAGAGAGGGACTAGCAGAATACAATGAGCAGTTCTTC.

This chain uses TRBV5-1 with TRBJ2-5; no reliable D call. The germline CDR1 and CDR2 sequences are SGHRS and YFSETQ. Trimming removed 3 bases from V and 4 bases from J, with 10 bases in between. CDR3 size: 13 residues. CDR3 DNA sequence: TGCGCCAGCAGCTCCGGCGCAGTAGAGACCCAGTACTTC. It translates to CASSSGAVETQYF. The full variable domain, with the rest looked up from reference TRBV5-1 and TRBJ2-5, is KAGVTQTPRYLIKTRGQQVTLSCSPISGHRSVSWYQQTPGQGLQFLFEYFSETQRNKGNFPGRFSGRQFSNSRSEMNVSTLELGDSALYLCASSSGAVETQYFGPGTRLLVL.

The chain recombines TRBV27 with TRBJ2-5; perhaps TRBD1 as D (6 bases). Germline-derived CDR1 and CDR2 are MNHEY and SMNVEV (reference sequence). V was pared by 4 bases and J by 4 bases, with 13 bases between. The CDR3 totals 14 residues. The CDR3 DNA follows: TGTGCCAGCAGTTCTTCAGGGGTTATAGAGACCCAGTACTTC. This gives the protein CASSSSGVIETQYF.

This clonotype came up many times. This rearrangement joins TRBV7-9 to TRBJ1-1; D ambiguous. Looked up from germline, CDR1 is SEHNR and CDR2 is FQNEAQ (reference sequence). V was pared by 3 bases and J by 4 bases, with 12 bases between. CDR3 length equals 14 residues. The DNA of the CDR3 is TGTGCCAGCAGCTTCTTACCTTCAGGCACTGAAGCTTTCTTT. This codes for CASSFLPSGTEAFF.

The CDR3 protein is CASSSAAGTVNTEAFF. Here the CDR3 DNA reads TGTGCCAGCAGCTCAGCTGCCGGGACGGTAAACACTGAAGCTTTCTTT. This chain links TRBV7-2 with TRBJ1-1, with D possibly matching TRBD1 (5 bases). This CDR3 comprises 16 residues. V was trimmed by 4 bases and J by 2 bases, leaving 17 bases between them. Germline-derived CDR1 and CDR2 are SGHTA and FQGNSA.

This clonotype was found once. The chain employs TRBV20-1 and TRBJ2-7; possibly TRBD2 for D (5 bases). This CDR3 has 12 residues. Looked up from germline, CDR1 is DFQATT and CDR2 is SNEGSKA (reference sequence). Trimming pared 4 bases from V and 5 bases from J, leaving 12 bases between. The DNA for the CDR3 is TGCAGTGCTAAGCCTAGCAGGCACGAGCAGTACTTC. This gives the protein CSAKPSRHEQYF.

The chain joins TRBV19 to TRBJ1-6; 8 bases align to TRBD1. V lost 5 bases to trimming and J lost 7 bases; unmatched junction nucleotides: 4. CDR1 and CDR2 from the germline V gene are LNHDA and SQIVND (reference sequence). The length of the CDR3 is 14 residues. In DNA, the CDR3 is TGTGCCAGTAGTGCTCGGACAGGGAATTCACCCCTCCACTTT. This encodes CASSARTGNSPLHF.

This clonotype came up many times. The chain couples TRBV4-1 to TRBJ2-5; possibly TRBD2 for D (5 bases). The CDR3 runs 17 residues. The V end lost 3 bases, the J end lost 4 bases, and 21 bases lay between the germline ends. In germline, CDR1 is MGHRA, CDR2 YSYEKL. The CDR3 DNA reads TGCGCCAGCAGCCACCCCCGTTCAGGAGGATTCGGAGAGACCCAGTACTTC. Its protein product is CASSHPRSGGFGETQYF.

This sequence joins TRBV12-3 or TRBV12-4 and TRBJ2-7; 12 positions agree with TRBD2. CDR3 size: 17 residues. V trimming: 3 bases; J trimming: 3 bases; junction bases outside the gene matches: 9. The CDR3 loop is CASSLGGLAGGNYEQYF. CDR3 in DNA: TGTGCCAGCAGTTTGGGAGGTCTAGCGGGAGGGAACTACGAGCAGTACTTC.

The V gene is TRBV7-2, the J gene TRBJ2-3, with D unclear. V lost 3 bases, J lost 4 bases, and 8 bases lay in between. The germline V gene has CDR1 SGHTA and CDR2 FQGNSA. This CDR3 spans 13 amino acids. The CDR3 loop is CASSFVGADTQYF. For the CDR3, the DNA is TGTGCCAGCAGCTTCGTTGGTGCAGATACGCAGTATTTT.

The chain uses TRBV7-3 and TRBJ2-1; D call uncertain. Per the germline V gene, CDR1 is SGHTA and CDR2 is FQGTGA. This CDR3 spans 12 amino acids. Trimming stripped 2 bases from V and 5 bases from J, with 4 bases between. This CDR3 reads CASSLVNNEQFF. The CDR3 nucleotides are TGTGCCAGCAGCTTAGTGAACAATGAGCAGTTCTTC.

This CDR3 reads CASRAGPYEQYF. The CDR3 DNA is TGCGCCAGCAGGGCCGGACCCTACGAGCAGTACTTC. The rearrangement uses TRBV5-1 and TRBJ2-7; D is undetermined. The V and J ends lost 5 bases and 2 bases respectively, with 8 bases between them. The CDR3 contains 12 residues. Germline CDR1 is SGHRS and CDR2 is YFSETQ. The complete variable domain, with remaining parts taken from reference TRBV5-1 and TRBJ2-7, reads KAGVTQTPRYLIKTRGQQVTLSCSPISGHRSVSWYQQTPGQGLQFLFEYFSETQRNKGNFPGRFSGRQFSNSRSEMNVSTLELGDSALYLCASRAGPYEQYFGPGTRLTVT.

The table lists this clonotype with a few counts. The V and J genes are TRBV27 and TRBJ2-7; 8 bases match TRBD1. CDR1 and CDR2 (germline): MNHEY, SMNVEV (reference sequence). V shed 5 bases and J 3 bases; nucleotides not matched to a gene: 12. The CDR3 consists of 16 residues. The CDR3 coding sequence is TGTGCCAGCAGTCGGACAGGGCCACCAACAAACTACGAGCAGTACTTC. This sequence encodes CASSRTGPPTNYEQYF.

As concerns this clonotype: The junction shows a germline mismatch at one end, possibly a read error. V usage is TRBV7-7 and J usage is TRBJ2-5, with a possible D match to TRBD1 (6 bases). This CDR3 region has 15 residues. Looked up from germline, CDR1 is SSHAT and CDR2 is FNYEAQ (reference sequence). In nucleotides, the CDR3 is TGTGCTAGCAGCTTAGCCACAGGGTCGGAGGAGACCCAGTACTTC. Residues: CASSLATGSEETQYF.

This clonotype was counted only a few times. The J gene is TRBJ1-5, the V gene TRBV6-2 or TRBV6-3; no clear D gene. V was shortened by 5 bases and J by 2 bases, with 19 bases between the two germline ends. CDR3 length: 17 residues. The V gene's germline CDR1 is MNHEY and CDR2 SVGEGT. This chain's CDR3 is CASSLASGIPGNQPQHF. The CDR3 DNA is TGTGCCAGCAGTCTCGCTTCGGGTATACCTGGCAATCAGCCCCAGCATTTT.